The T cell receptor beta chain described here comes from a study of T-cell memory formation after mild COVID-19. The wider study: The study found TCR clusters largely donor specific. Study findings and constraints: Specificity for SARS-CoV-2 was not confirmed among the second-wave clones peaking on day 37. Later expanders leaned CD4+, whereas day 15 to 85 contracting clones were balanced CD4/CD8.

TCRdb independently ran MiXCR on the 5' RACE reads; one entry per CDR3 protein. The sample contains 360,000 or so distinct CDR3 sequences, 25% to 30% of which appear only once. The sample holds a few counts of this clonotype. Its target is not known. The specimen sequenced was PBMCs or a T cell subset sorted from them (not recorded which). This sequence was found in an adult woman who had mild COVID-19 (a few samples of this study predate the infection). Cell type and time point are not known.

The CDR3 DNA follows: TGTGCCAGCAAACTTCGGAACCTGAACACTGAAGCTTTCTTT. Protein sequence: CASKLRNLNTEAFF. This chain uses TRBV5-6 with TRBJ1-1; the D is unclear. Germline values: CDR1 SGHDT, CDR2 YYEEEE. This CDR3 has 14 residues. The ends were cut back, 6 bases at V and 0 bases at J, with 12 bases in the middle. The full variable domain, completed using reference TRBV5-6 and TRBJ1-1, is DAGVTQSPTHLIKTRGQQVTLRCSPKSGHDTVSWYQQALGQGPQFIFQYYEEEERQRGNFPDRFSGHQFPNYSSELNVNALLLGDSALYLCASKLRNLNTEAFFGQGTRLTVV.